These 12 T cell receptor beta chains share one sample of origin, sequenced in a study of T cell clones after liver transplantation. Libraries were prepared by immunoSEQ multiplex PCR; TCRdb keeps only in-frame clonotypes and omits some of them. Of about 75,000 clones in the sample, approximately 80% were seen once. The input for sequencing was CD4+ T cells from blood, taken roughly 50 months after liver transplant. The receptors were gathered from a human patient who received a liver transplant. T cells may partly derive from the graft donor.

Notes on this clone: Distinct nucleotide sequences in the sample also encode this CDR3. This sequence joins TRBV9 and TRBJ1-2, with a tentative D call TRBD1 (5 bases). Germline assignment: CDR1 SGDLS and CDR2 YYNGEE. Trimming cost V 2 bases and J 1 base, with 6 bases left between them. The CDR3 loop spans 13 amino acids. This CDR3 is CASSVDSNYGYTF. CDR3 in DNA: TGTGCCAGCAGCGTCGACAGTAACTATGGCTACACCTTC.

The DNA for the CDR3 is TGTGCCAGTAGTGCCAGGGGAGCTCAAGAGACCCAGTACTTC. This codes for CASSARGAQETQYF. V is TRBV19 and J is TRBJ2-5; TRBD1 is a possible D gene (6 bases). The CDR3 is 14 residues long. V dropped 5 bases and J dropped 2 bases, with 12 bases sitting between them. Germline loops: CDR1 LNHDA, CDR2 SQIVND (reference sequence).

The J gene is TRBJ2-7, the V gene TRBV7-2; 9 bases fit TRBD1. V gave up 1 base and J gave up 3 bases; unmatched junction bases: 4. The CDR3 is 15 amino acids. CDR1 is SGHTA, CDR2 FQGNSA, per germline. The CDR3 sequence: CASSLVGQGIYEQYF. The CDR3, as DNA: TGTGCCAGCAGCTTAGTAGGACAGGGGATCTACGAGCAGTACTTC.

The V and J genes are TRBV5-1 and TRBJ1-1, with D possibly matching TRBD1 (5 bases). V was shortened by 0 bases and J by 1 base, with 10 bases between the two germline ends. The CDR3 length is 15 residues. Looked up from germline, CDR1 is SGHRS and CDR2 is YFSETQ. The CDR3 loop is CASSLAGLTNTEAFF. CDR3 nucleotides: TGCGCCAGCAGCTTGGCAGGGTTAACGAACACTGAAGCTTTCTTT. The whole variable domain, filled in from reference TRBV5-1 and TRBJ1-1, reads KAGVTQTPRYLIKTRGQQVTLSCSPISGHRSVSWYQQTPGQGLQFLFEYFSETQRNKGNFPGRFSGRQFSNSRSEMNVSTLELGDSALYLCASSLAGLTNTEAFFGQGTRLTVV.

The DNA of the CDR3 is TGTGCCAGCAGTCCAACGGCGGGTAACTATGGCTACACCTTC. Amino acids: CASSPTAGNYGYTF. The chain joins TRBV6-1 to TRBJ1-2, with unresolved D. The V gene lost 5 bases and the J gene lost 1 base, with 11 bases spanning the gap. CDR3 length: 14 amino acids. CDR1 is MNHNS, CDR2 SASEGT, per germline.

The V and J genes are TRBV14 and TRBJ2-1; D perhaps matches TRBD2 (5 bases). Trimming took 0 bases from V and 5 from J, leaving 17 bases between them. The CDR3 is 17 residues long. The germline V gene has CDR1 SGHDN and CDR2 FVKESK. The CDR3 is CASSQEHRRAGDNEQFF. Here the CDR3 DNA reads TGTGCCAGCAGCCAAGAGCACCGGCGGGCAGGAGACAATGAGCAGTTCTTC.

V and J are TRBV5-1 and TRBJ2-5; 7 nucleotides agree with TRBD2. Trimming took 1 base from V and 3 from J; bases not matched to a gene: 3. Germline CDR1 and CDR2: SGHRS and YFSETQ. The CDR3 has 14 amino acids. The CDR3 sequence is CASSLMAGEETQYF. CDR3 nucleotide sequence: TGCGCCAGCAGCTTGATGGCGGGAGAAGAGACCCAGTACTTC.

The chain has TRBV2 and TRBJ1-5; 7 bases line up with TRBD1. The CDR3 sequence is 14 residues long. J gave up 3 bases and V 4 bases, and 3 bases lay outside the gene matches. Germline V gene data show CDR1 as SNHLY and CDR2 as FYNNEI. The CDR3 protein is CASSADRDNQPQHF. The CDR3 coding sequence is TGTGCCAGCAGTGCAGACAGGGACAATCAGCCCCAGCATTTT.

The rearrangement joins TRBV6-5 to TRBJ2-5, with D perhaps TRBD1 (6 bases). The CDR3 sequence is 16 residues long. Trimming removed 4 bases from V and 5 bases from J, with 20 bases in between. The V gene's germline CDR1 is MNHEY and CDR2 SVGAGI. The CDR3 coding sequence is TGTGCCAGCAGTTCCCATCGACAGGCCACTGGGGAGACCCAGTACTTC. As protein: CASSSHRQATGETQYF.

The chain carries TRBV5-1 and TRBJ1-4, with D perhaps matching TRBD1 (6 bases). This CDR3 region has 14 residues. Germline V gene lookup returns CDR1 SGHRS and CDR2 YFSETQ. The V gene lost 5 bases and the J gene lost 5 bases, with 13 bases spanning the gap. CDR3 sequence (DNA): TGCGCCAGCAGATCGGGAGGGGGAAATGAAAAACTGTTTTTT. Translating it yields CASRSGGGNEKLFF.

In the case of this clone: A junction boundary mismatches the germline segment, possibly from a read error. This sequence joins TRBV5-1 and TRBJ2-1, with D perhaps matching TRBD2 (6 bases). CDR3 length: 14 residues. Germline assignment: CDR1 SGHRS and CDR2 YFSETQ. CDR3 DNA sequence: TGCGCCAGCGGCTTCACGACTAGTACCGGCGAGCAGTTCTTC. This sequence encodes CASGFTTSTGEQFF.

This clone was detected once. The chain has TRBV18 and TRBJ1-2; 7 bases are shared with TRBD1. The V and J ends lost 3 bases and 3 bases, in that order; junction bases with no gene match: 1. The germline V gene encodes CDR1 KGHSH and CDR2 LQKENI. The CDR3 has 13 residues. The CDR3 sequence: CASSPGTDYGYTF. CDR3 nucleotides: TGTGCCAGCTCACCCGGGACAGACTATGGCTACACCTTC.